A single sample is the source of the 13 T cell receptor beta chains below, sequenced in a study of vaccination effects on CD4 cells after COVID-19. Before sequencing, viral peptide pools were used by the ViraFEST assay to expand antigen-specific CD4+ T cells. Following an approximately ten-day culture, CD4+ T cells were purified. Neither prior SARS-CoV-2 infection nor positive nucleocapsid antibodies were present in the vaccine recipients. Libraries were prepared by immunoSEQ multiplex PCR; TCRdb keeps only in-frame clonotypes and omits some of them. The sample holds around 71,000 clones, roughly 78% seen once. What these receptors recognize is not known. The starting material was CD4+ T cells from PBMCs cultured with HCoV-OC43 spike peptides, obtained before COVID-19 vaccination. Specified subset: HCoV-OC43 spike overlapping peptide pool stimulation. The origin of the receptors is a human donor who received a COVID-19 vaccine.

The sample holds a few counts of this clone. CDR3: CASSGTGRSPLHF. CDR3 nucleotides: TGTGCCAGCAGCGGGACAGGGCGGTCACCCCTCCACTTT. The rearrangement uses TRBV3-1 (or the pseudogene TRBV3-2) and TRBJ1-6; 9 bases line up with TRBD1. V lost 5 bases, J lost 10 bases, and 3 bases stayed unmatched. This CDR3 region has 13 residues. Germline-derived CDR1 and CDR2 are LGHDT and YNNKEL (reference sequence).

The chain recombines TRBV3-1 (or the pseudogene TRBV3-2) with TRBJ2-3; D call uncertain. V was trimmed by 5 bases and J by 0 bases, leaving 9 bases between them. The CDR3 is made up of 14 amino acids. Germline values: CDR1 LGHDT, CDR2 YNNKEL (reference sequence). Written as DNA, the CDR3 is TGTGCCAGCAGCACAAGGCGCAGCACAGATACGCAGTATTTT. Residues: CASSTRRSTDTQYF.

The chain joins TRBV28 to TRBJ1-3, with D tentatively TRBD1 (6 bases). Germline CDR1 MDHEN, CDR2 SYDVKM. The CDR3 spans 15 residues. Deletions cut 2 bases from V and 0 bases from J, with 8 bases between. CDR3 loop: CASSLPTGSGNTIYF. CDR3 bases: TGTGCCAGCAGTTTACCGACAGGCTCTGGAAACACCATATATTTT.

V usage is TRBV6-1 and J usage is TRBJ2-3; 8 nucleotides agree with TRBD2. CDR3 length: 15 residues. The V and J ends lost 2 bases and 2 bases, in that order; junction bases with no gene match: 3. The V gene's germline CDR1 is MNHNS and CDR2 SASEGT. The CDR3 sequence: CASSETSGYTDTQYF. The CDR3 nucleotides read TGTGCCAGCAGTGAAACTAGCGGATACACAGATACGCAGTATTTT.

This chain links TRBV2 with TRBJ2-7, with D unresolved. This CDR3 is built from 12 residues. Between the trimmed V and J ends, which lost 7 bases and 5 bases, there was a span of 12 bases. CDR1 is SNHLY, CDR2 FYNNEI, per germline. CDR3 loop: CASKYGANEQYV. CDR3 nucleotide sequence: TGTGCCAGCAAATACGGCGCTAACGAGCAGTACGTC.

This clone was counted a few times. The rearrangement links TRBV6-2 or TRBV6-3 to TRBJ1-5; TRBD1 agrees at 7 bases. V shed 0 bases and J 3 bases; nucleotides not matched to a gene: 11. This CDR3 region has 18 residues. The germline CDR1 and CDR2 sequences are MNHEY and SVGEGT. CDR3 DNA sequence: TGTGCCAGCAGTTACTCGAGAGGGGGCGCGGGATTCAATCAGCCCCAGCATTTT. Residues: CASSYSRGGAGFNQPQHF.

The gene calls are TRBV6-5 and TRBJ2-7, with D possibly matching TRBD1 (5 bases). V was clipped by 6 bases and J by 7 bases, with 22 bases between them. The CDR3 has 15 residues. Germline CDR1 MNHEY, CDR2 SVGAGI. In DNA form, the CDR3 reads TGTGCCAGCAGATTCAGCCAGGGAATAGGGTGGGAGCAGTACGTC. It codes for CASRFSQGIGWEQYV.

The rearrangement joins TRBV20-1 to TRBJ1-2; TRBD1 is a possible D gene (6 bases). Germline V gene sequence: CDR1 DFQATT, CDR2 SNEGSKA (reference sequence). The V gene lost 6 bases and the J gene lost 7 bases, with 12 bases spanning the gap. The CDR3 spans 11 residues. The CDR3, as DNA: TGCAGTGCCGACAGGCGGGGTGGCTACACCTTC. Residues: CSADRRGGYTF.

This clone was seen once. V gene TRBV18 combines with J gene TRBJ2-1, with 7 positions matching TRBD2. CDR3 length: 16 residues. J gave up 8 bases and V 1 base, and 11 bases lay outside the gene matches. Germline V gene sequence: CDR1 KGHSH, CDR2 LQKENI. CDR3 nucleotide sequence: TGTGCCAGCTCACCACGGGGGAGCGGGGAACGGGATGAGCAGTTCTTC. As protein: CASSPRGSGERDEQFF.

The V and J genes are TRBV10-1 and TRBJ2-5; D is unresolved. V gave up 2 bases and J gave up 5 bases, with 12 bases separating them. The CDR3 has 14 amino acids. CDR1 and CDR2 from the germline V gene are WNHNN and SYGVQD (reference sequence). The CDR3 region has the DNA TGCGCCAGCAGTGAGCGGGCTACTGGGGAGACCCAGTACTTC. The encoded protein is CASSERATGETQYF.

This chain links TRBV5-1 with TRBJ2-3; the D gene could be TRBD1 or TRBD2 (6 bases each). Looked up from germline, CDR1 is SGHRS and CDR2 is YFSETQ. Between the trimmed V and J ends, which lost 7 bases and 0 bases, there was a span of 15 bases. The CDR3 is 15 amino acids. The CDR3, as DNA: TGCGCCAGCGACCTCGGGGGCTCTAGCACAGATACGCAGTATTTT. Translating it yields CASDLGGSSTDTQYF. The full variable domain, completed using reference TRBV5-1 and TRBJ2-3, is KAGVTQTPRYLIKTRGQQVTLSCSPISGHRSVSWYQQTPGQGLQFLFEYFSETQRNKGNFPGRFSGRQFSNSRSEMNVSTLELGDSALYLCASDLGGSSTDTQYFGPGTRLTVL.

This clone was counted between two and nine times. This rearrangement joins TRBV2 to TRBJ2-2; 8 bases map to TRBD1. V was clipped by 8 bases and J by 3 bases; unmatched bases: 8. CDR3 length equals 15 residues. CDR1 is SNHLY and CDR2 is FYNNEI in the germline V gene. The CDR3, as DNA: TGTGCCAGCTCATCCGGGACAGGACACACCGGGGAGCTGTTTTTT. It encodes CASSSGTGHTGELFF.

The V call is TRBV10-3, the J call TRBJ2-4; 10 bases fit TRBD2. With V trimmed by 2 bases and J by 3 bases, 10 bases remained unmatched. Germline CDR1 reads ENHRY; CDR2 reads SYGVKD. This CDR3 has 18 amino acids. CDR3 loop: CAISERASGGTGKNIQYF. The CDR3 region has the DNA TGTGCCATCAGTGAGAGGGCTAGCGGGGGAACAGGCAAAAACATTCAGTACTTC.